These 14 T cell receptor beta chains share one sample of origin, sequenced in a study of identical twins. TCRdb ran MiXCR on the 5' RACE reads and lists one entry per CDR3 protein. The data show approximately 220,000 distinct CDR3 sequences, with around 10% seen just once and around 5% held by the top ten. Sequencing was done on a sample of memory (CD45RO+) T cells sorted from blood. The receptors were gathered from a woman younger than 35 in good health.

In its sample, this clonotype was seen a few times. J is TRBJ2-7 and V is TRBV5-1; D is unclear. The CDR3 consists of 13 residues. The V gene's germline CDR1 is SGHRS and CDR2 YFSETQ. V was pared by 2 bases and J by 4 bases, with 10 bases between. CDR3 amino acids: CASSFPGAYEQYF. In DNA form, the CDR3 reads TGCGCCAGCAGCTTCCCAGGTGCTTACGAGCAGTACTTC.

This clonotype showed up just a few times. This chain uses TRBV20-1 with TRBJ2-7; the D is unclear. Trimming removed 0 bases from V and 3 bases from J, with 15 bases in between. CDR3 length: 15 amino acids. Germline loops: CDR1 DFQATT, CDR2 SNEGSKA (reference sequence). CDR3 amino acids: CSARDRHGVNYEQYF. CDR3 nucleotide sequence: TGCAGTGCTAGAGATCGTCATGGAGTGAACTACGAGCAGTACTTC.

The chain joins TRBV6-5 to TRBJ2-3; 13 nucleotides align to TRBD2. Germline loops: CDR1 MNHEY, CDR2 SVGAGI. Trimming cost V 2 bases and J 0 bases; bases outside gene matches: 5. There are 18 residues in the CDR3. The CDR3 DNA is TGTGCCAGCAGTTACAAACTAGCGGGAGGGCTCAGCACAGATACGCAGTATTTT. Amino acids: CASSYKLAGGLSTDTQYF.

This clonotype was picked up many times. The chain joins TRBV21-1 to TRBJ1-4; the table's D call TRBD1 went unverified against the DNA. TRBV21-1 is deemed a pseudogene. The CDR3 is 15 residues long. The CDR3 loop is CASTKGRASRGKLFF. The DNA for the CDR3 is TGTGCCAGCACCAAGGGCCGGGCATCCAGGGGAAAACTGTTTTTT.

With respect to this clonotype: A single base separates this from a much larger clone, so it may be a read error. The genes are TRBV7-9 and TRBJ1-1; D uncertain. This CDR3 is built from 13 residues. The germline V gene encodes CDR1 SEHNR and CDR2 FQNEAQ (reference sequence). The CDR3 loop reads CASGLKWNTEAFF. CDR3 sequence (DNA): TGTGCCAGCGGCTTAAAATGGAACACTGAAGCTTTCTTT.

The chain employs TRBV5-1 and TRBJ2-5, with 7 positions matching TRBD1. Germline loops: CDR1 SGHRS, CDR2 YFSETQ. V lost 2 bases and J lost 3; bases outside the gene matches: 7. The CDR3 totals 15 residues. CDR3 bases: TGCGCCAGCAGCTTTTCCGGGACAGAAGAAGAGACCCAGTACTTC. It yields the protein CASSFSGTEEETQYF.

This chain uses TRBV27 with TRBJ2-2; a weak D match, TRBD2 (7 bases). The CDR3 totals 17 residues. Germline V gene sequence: CDR1 MNHEY, CDR2 SMNVEV (reference sequence). Trimming took 6 bases from V and 5 from J, leaving 22 bases between them. This CDR3 is CASRWVRGGPRTGELFF. In nucleotides, the CDR3 is TGTGCCAGCAGATGGGTCCGCGGGGGCCCGAGAACCGGGGAGCTGTTTTTT.

The rearrangement links TRBV13 to TRBJ2-1; no clear D. Germline assignment: CDR1 PRHDT and CDR2 FYEKMQ (reference sequence). The CDR3 consists of 11 residues. Trimming stripped 8 bases from V and 9 bases from J, with 11 bases between. The CDR3, as DNA: TGTGCCAGCGTGTCCTACGGTGAGCAGTTCTTC. Translated, it gives CASVSYGEQFF.

The rearrangement uses TRBV4-3 and TRBJ2-2, with D tentatively TRBD1 (7 bases). Trimming shortened V by 7 bases and J by 2 bases, and 14 bases separated the two germline ends. CDR3 length equals 15 residues. Germline V gene lookup returns CDR1 LGHNA and CDR2 YSLEER. The CDR3 coding sequence is TGCGCCAGCACCCCAGGGGGAGGAAACACCGGGGAGCTGTTTTTT. Translation: CASTPGGGNTGELFF.

This clonotype was counted only a few times. The gene calls are TRBV7-9 and TRBJ2-1, with 8 bases identical to TRBD2. This CDR3 contains 12 residues. V dropped 2 bases and J dropped 12; count of bases not matched to a gene: 3. From germline, CDR1 is SEHNR and CDR2 FQNEAQ (reference sequence). The CDR3 sequence is CASSLSGRPQFF. CDR3 nucleotide sequence: TGTGCCAGCAGCTTAAGCGGGAGACCGCAGTTCTTC. Full variable domain (outside the CDR3, taken from reference TRBV7-9 and TRBJ2-1): DTGVSQNPRHKITKRGQNVTFRCDPISEHNRLYWYRQTLGQGPEFLTYFQNEAQLEKSRLLSDRFSAERPKGSFSTLEIQRTEQGDSAMYLCASSLSGRPQFFGPGTRLTVL.

CDR3 in amino acids: CASSTRDRGQGGAFF. In DNA form, the CDR3 reads TGTGCCAGCAGTACACGAGACAGGGGGCAAGGAGGTGCTTTCTTT. This sequence joins TRBV12-3 or TRBV12-4 and TRBJ1-1; TRBD1 aligns across 10 bases. V was pared by 5 bases and J by 11 bases, with 14 bases of the junction left unmatched. The CDR3 contains 15 residues.

This clonotype was recorded a few times. The V and J genes are TRBV20-1 and TRBJ2-1; D possibly uses TRBD1 or TRBD2 (5 bases each). The CDR3 covers 16 residues. The V end was cut by 3 bases, the J end by 0 bases, with 15 bases between. Germline assignment: CDR1 DFQATT and CDR2 SNEGSKA (reference sequence). CDR3 coding DNA: TGCAGTGCTAGTATCCGGGGCCGATCCTCCTACAATGAGCAGTTCTTC. It yields the protein CSASIRGRSSYNEQFF.

The V gene is TRBV6-1, the J gene TRBJ1-2, with 7 bases identical to TRBD1. Losses at the gene ends were 6 bases for V and 3 bases for J; bases not matched to a gene: 7. The CDR3 totals 14 residues. Germline loops: CDR1 MNHNS, CDR2 SASEGT. The CDR3 sequence: CASRRQGWDYGYTF. The CDR3 DNA sequence: TGTGCCAGCAGACGACAGGGCTGGGACTATGGCTACACCTTC.

Many counts were recorded for this clonotype. This chain connects TRBV3-1 to TRBJ2-1; no clear D gene. Germline V gene data show CDR1 as LGHDT and CDR2 as YNNKEL (reference sequence). With 6 bases removed from V and 6 bases from J, the gap between germline ends came to 21 bases. CDR3 size: 16 residues. In nucleotides, the CDR3 is TGTGCCAGCAGGCCACGCCGGACGGTACCGTTCAATGAGCAGTTCTTC. This codes for CASRPRRTVPFNEQFF.